The 20 T cell receptor beta chains given below trace back to one sample, sequenced in a study of human T cells and chemical hapten exposure. Each CDR3 protein gets one entry after TCRdb re-called the RACE reads with MiXCR. The sample holds nearly 110,000 distinct CDR3 sequences, roughly 12% seen once. Time point indicated: pre-sensitization, week 0. Regarding treatment: therapeutic diphenylcyclopropenone sensitization with weekly scalp DPC. The input for sequencing was whole blood, taken in connection with sensitization to the hapten diphenylcyclopropenone (DPC). The receptors come from a woman aged 50 to 65 with alopecia areata. Some clones in this sample may be carry-over from other donors' samples.

This clonotype was observed a few times. The chain employs TRBV7-2 and TRBJ2-7; a possible D gene is TRBD1 (6 bases). This CDR3 is 16 amino acids long. In germline, CDR1 is SGHTA, CDR2 FQGNSA. Trimming left V 0 bases short and J 3 bases short, with 15 bases between. CDR3 residues: CASSLASGHLLYEQYF. CDR3 in DNA: TGTGCCAGCAGCTTAGCGTCGGGACATCTCCTCTACGAGCAGTACTTC.

This clonotype was seen a handful of times. One end of the junction varies from germline; a read error may be responsible. The chain has TRBV28 and TRBJ2-7; possibly TRBD2 for D (6 bases). This CDR3 has 12 amino acids. Germline V gene data show CDR1 as MDHEN and CDR2 as SYDVKM. This chain's CDR3 is CASSLGWGVQHF. As DNA, the CDR3 is TGTGCCAGCAGTTTAGGTTGGGGGGTGCAGCACTTC.

V and J are TRBV7-9 and TRBJ2-3; TRBD2 aligns across 8 bases. The germline CDR1 and CDR2 sequences are SEHNR and FQNEAQ (reference sequence). V was clipped by 3 bases and J by 2 bases; unmatched bases: 4. There are 15 residues in the CDR3. CDR3 residues: CASSFSGNLTDTQYF. The DNA of the CDR3 is TGTGCCAGCAGCTTTAGCGGGAACCTCACAGATACGCAGTATTTT.

The CDR3 sequence: CASRKPGRLNTEAFF. As DNA, the CDR3 is TGTGCCAGCAGAAAACCCGGACGGTTGAACACTGAAGCTTTCTTT. The V and J genes are TRBV6-5 and TRBJ1-1; D is undetermined. V lost 6 bases, J lost 0 bases, and 14 bases lay in between. Germline values: CDR1 MNHEY, CDR2 SVGAGI. CDR3 length: 15 residues.

This clonotype has a handful of counts. V usage is TRBV5-5 and J usage is TRBJ1-2; D gene unclear. Looked up from germline, CDR1 is SGHKS and CDR2 is YYEKEE (reference sequence). Trimming took 2 bases from V and 2 from J, leaving 10 bases between them. The CDR3 is made up of 14 amino acids. DNA of the CDR3: TGTGCCAGCAGCTTCCAGCTAACCAACTATGGCTACACCTTC. Translating gives CASSFQLTNYGYTF. The full variable domain, with the rest looked up from reference TRBV5-5 and TRBJ1-2, is DAGVTQSPTHLIKTRGQQVTLRCSPISGHKSVSWYQQVLGQGPQFIFQYYEKEERGRGNFPDRFSARQFPNYSSELNVNALLLGDSALYLCASSFQLTNYGYTFGSGTRLTVV.

This clonotype was observed a handful of times. The V gene is TRBV2, the J gene TRBJ2-3; D is ambiguous. V was cut by 2 bases and J by 2 bases, with 8 bases left in between. Germline-derived CDR1 and CDR2 are SNHLY and FYNNEI. CDR3 length: 14 residues. CDR3: CASSENSYTDTQYF. In DNA, the CDR3 is TGTGCCAGCAGTGAAAACTCATACACAGATACGCAGTATTTT.

To note about this clonotype: One end of the junction does not line up with germline, which may come from a read error. J is TRBJ1-3 and V is TRBV5-8, with 11 bases fitting TRBD1. CDR3 length equals 15 residues. Germline V gene lookup returns CDR1 SGHTS and CDR2 YDEGEE. CDR3 nucleotide sequence: TGTGTCAGCAGCCCGGACAGGGGGCAAGGAAACACCATATATTTT. Its translation is CVSSPDRGQGNTIYF.

This clonotype was observed a handful of times. The genes are TRBV18 and TRBJ1-6; D uncertain. The CDR3 runs to 15 residues. The germline gives CDR1 KGHSH, CDR2 LQKENI. V lost 5 bases, J lost 7 bases, and 15 bases lay in between. CDR3 sequence (DNA): TGTGCCAGCTCAGCGGACTTGGGTCGGAATTCACCCCTCCACTTT. Amino acids: CASSADLGRNSPLHF.

CDR3 amino acids: CASSPSGGARNEQFF. The CDR3 DNA reads TGTGCCAGCTCACCTAGCGGGGGGGCCAGAAATGAGCAGTTCTTC. The V and J genes are TRBV18 and TRBJ2-1; TRBD2 matches 11 bases. With V trimmed by 3 bases and J by 7 bases, 5 bases remained unmatched. The CDR3 totals 15 residues. Germline V CDR1 and CDR2: KGHSH, LQKENI.

This clonotype was counted a few times. The chain uses TRBV29-1 and TRBJ2-5, with D perhaps matching TRBD1 or TRBD2 (5 bases each). CDR3 length equals 13 residues. The germline CDR1 and CDR2 sequences are SQVTM and ANQGSEA. V was shortened by 6 bases and J by 1 base, with 12 bases between the two germline ends. The CDR3 sequence is CSVFNGGQETQYF. CDR3 DNA: TGCAGCGTCTTTAATGGGGGCCAAGAGACCCAGTACTTC.

The chain links TRBV12-3 or TRBV12-4 to TRBJ1-1; no clear D gene. V lost 2 bases and J 7 bases, leaving 8 bases between the germline ends. This CDR3 comprises 12 residues. In DNA form, the CDR3 reads TGTGCCAGCAGTTTATGGGTGTTTGAAGCTTTCTTT. Translated: CASSLWVFEAFF.

This sequence joins TRBV28 and TRBJ2-7; a possible D gene is TRBD1 (5 bases). Germline V lookup: CDR1 MDHEN, CDR2 SYDVKM. The CDR3 runs 11 residues. V shed 9 bases and J shed 5 bases, with 11 bases lying between them. This chain's CDR3 is CASARGNEQYF. The CDR3 DNA sequence: TGTGCCAGTGCTAGGGGCAACGAGCAGTACTTC. The entire variable domain, with the rest obtained from reference TRBV28 and TRBJ2-7, is as follows: DVKVTQSSRYLVKRTGEKVFLECVQDMDHENMFWYRQDPGLGLRLIYFSYDVKMKEKGDIPEGYSVSREKKERFSLILESASTNQTSMYLCASARGNEQYFGPGTRLTVT.

This clonotype was counted a few times. The chain has TRBV21-1 and TRBJ1-4; the table's D call, TRBD1, has no DNA check behind it. TRBV21-1 represents a pseudogene. The CDR3 totals 14 residues. The CDR3 DNA reads as TGTGCCAGCCCCCCCCCCGGGCCCAATGAAAAACTGTTTTTT. Translation gives CASPPPGPNEKLFF.

This clonotype showed up many times. The rearrangement links TRBV7-9 to TRBJ2-7; TRBD2 aligns across 8 bases. The germline V gene encodes CDR1 SEHNR and CDR2 FQNEAQ (reference sequence). V was clipped by 6 bases and J by 0 bases; unmatched bases: 7. The length of the CDR3 is 15 residues. CDR3 in DNA: TGTGCCAGCAGTCCGTTCGGGAGGGCCTCCTACGAGCAGTACTTC. As protein: CASSPFGRASYEQYF.

The chain uses TRBV7-6 and TRBJ1-1, with a tentative D call TRBD1 (5 bases). The CDR3 is 14 residues long. CDR1 is SGHVS and CDR2 is FNYEAQ in the germline V gene. V lost 6 bases and J 3 bases, leaving 14 bases between the germline ends. CDR3 amino acids: CASRLSPGDTEAFF. The CDR3 bases are TGTGCCAGCAGATTGAGCCCGGGGGACACTGAAGCTTTCTTT.

Ten or more counts support this clonotype. The chain has TRBV7-2 and TRBJ2-5, with D hard to call. Germline CDR1 and CDR2: SGHTA and FQGNSA. The V end lost 5 bases, the J end lost 0 bases, and 10 bases lay between the germline ends. There are 14 residues in the CDR3. Written as DNA, the CDR3 is TGTGCCAGCAGCCGTGGTGGATACCAAGAGACCCAGTACTTC. Protein product: CASSRGGYQETQYF.

The sample holds a few counts of this clonotype. J is TRBJ2-1 and V is TRBV18, with 8 bases fitting TRBD1. The germline CDR1 and CDR2 sequences are KGHSH and LQKENI. This CDR3 is built from 15 residues. V lost 3 bases and J lost 5; bases outside the gene matches: 6. The CDR3 reads CASSPPGQANNEQFF. CDR3 nucleotides: TGTGCCAGCTCACCGCCGGGACAGGCTAACAATGAGCAGTTCTTC.

This clonotype was counted at least ten times. J is TRBJ2-2 and V is TRBV6-2 or TRBV6-3, with 7 positions matching TRBD2. With V trimmed by 4 bases and J by 7 bases, 12 bases remained unmatched. The CDR3 length is 16 residues. The germline gives CDR1 MNHEY, CDR2 SVGEGT. This CDR3 reads CASSSPRRGGNGELFF. The CDR3 DNA reads as TGTGCCAGCAGTTCCCCCCGACGCGGGGGAAACGGGGAGCTGTTTTTT.

Ten or more counts support this clonotype. The CDR3 DNA follows: TGTGCCAGCAGCTTAGCGGGAGGGCCCGATGAGCAGTTCTTC. It yields the protein CASSLAGGPDEQFF. V and J are TRBV7-2 and TRBJ2-1; the match to TRBD2 covers 7 bases. The CDR3 runs to 14 residues. J gave up 8 bases and V 0 bases, and 4 bases lay outside the gene matches. Per germline, CDR1 SGHTA and CDR2 FQGNSA.

This clonotype has just a few counts. The chain has TRBV20-1 and TRBJ1-1; D not certain. Germline CDR1 DFQATT, CDR2 SNEGSKA (reference sequence). CDR3 length: 15 residues. Trimming left V 0 bases short and J 3 bases short, with 14 bases between. CDR3 DNA sequence: TGCAGTGCTAGAGATCCGTCGGCTAGTCACACTGAAGCTTTCTTT. Its translation is CSARDPSASHTEAFF.